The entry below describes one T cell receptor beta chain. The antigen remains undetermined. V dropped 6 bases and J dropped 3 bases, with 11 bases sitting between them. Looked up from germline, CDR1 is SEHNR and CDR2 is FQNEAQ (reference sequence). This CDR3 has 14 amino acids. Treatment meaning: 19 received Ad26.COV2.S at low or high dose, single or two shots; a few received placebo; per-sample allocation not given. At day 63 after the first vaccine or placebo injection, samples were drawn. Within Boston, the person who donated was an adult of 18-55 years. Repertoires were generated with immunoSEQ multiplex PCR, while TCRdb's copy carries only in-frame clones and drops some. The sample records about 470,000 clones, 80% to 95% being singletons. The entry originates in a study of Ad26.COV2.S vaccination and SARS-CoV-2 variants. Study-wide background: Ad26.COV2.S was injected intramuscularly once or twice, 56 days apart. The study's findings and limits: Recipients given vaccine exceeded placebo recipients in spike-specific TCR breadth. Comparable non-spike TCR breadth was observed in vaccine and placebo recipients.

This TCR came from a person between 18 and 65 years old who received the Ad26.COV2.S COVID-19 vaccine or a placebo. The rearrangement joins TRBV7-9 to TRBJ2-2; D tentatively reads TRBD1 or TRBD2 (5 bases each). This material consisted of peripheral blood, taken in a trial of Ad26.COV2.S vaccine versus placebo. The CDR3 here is CASRSGTHTGELFF. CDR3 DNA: TGTGCCAGCAGATCAGGGACCCACACCGGGGAGCTGTTTTTT.